Listed here are 28 T cell receptor beta chains from one sample, sequenced in a study of blood T cell repertoires in COVID-19 (TCRdb year 2020). Libraries were prepared through the immunoSEQ multiplex PCR assay. TCRdb holds this immuneACCESS table with in-frame rearrangements only. Some clones are missing; in checked studies, unresolved V genes explain under half, and the rest has no known cause. The sample profile shows around 260,000 clones; around four fifths of them were found once. Approximately 9% of the sample lies in the top ten. Sequencing was carried out using peripheral blood. These receptors were collected from a woman aged 45-60 years who had recovered from COVID-19.

The chain uses TRBV15 and TRBJ2-1; TRBD2 agrees at 8 bases. The length of the CDR3 is 15 residues. Unmatched junction bases numbered 4, after V lost 0 bases and J lost 6 bases. The germline gives CDR1 LNHNV, CDR2 YYDKDF (reference sequence). The CDR3 nucleotides read TGTGCCACCAGCAGAGATCGAGGGACTAGCAATGAGCAGTTCTTC. This encodes CATSRDRGTSNEQFF.

This chain links TRBV4-3 with TRBJ1-3; D gene uncertain. The CDR3 sequence is 13 residues long. Trimming removed 0 bases at V and 4 bases at J, with 4 bases between. CDR1 and CDR2 from the germline V gene are LGHNA and YSLEER. The CDR3: CASSQESGNTIYF. Written as DNA, the CDR3 is TGCGCCAGCAGCCAAGAGTCAGGAAACACCATATATTTT.

The CDR3 nucleotides read TGCGCCAGCAGCCAGGGACTAGCGGGAGGTCGGACCGGGGAGCTGTTTTTT. It translates to CASSQGLAGGRTGELFF. V usage is TRBV4-1 and J usage is TRBJ2-2; 15 positions match TRBD2. This CDR3 comprises 17 residues. With 3 bases clipped from V and 5 bases from J, the junction kept 4 bases outside the gene matches. Germline CDR1 and CDR2: MGHRA and YSYEKL.

The rearrangement uses TRBV7-2 and TRBJ2-1, with TRBD1 matching 8 bases. J gave up 3 bases and V 1 base, and 5 bases lay outside the gene matches. This CDR3 spans 16 amino acids. Looked up from germline, CDR1 is SGHTA and CDR2 is FQGNSA. The CDR3 reads CASSLGRTGRYNEQFF. CDR3 nucleotide sequence: TGTGCCAGCAGCTTAGGCCGGACAGGGCGCTACAATGAGCAGTTCTTC.

CDR3 region: CASSQGGNANEQYF. The CDR3 coding sequence is TGCGCCAGCAGCCAAGGCGGGAATGCGAACGAGCAGTACTTC. This chain connects TRBV4-1 to TRBJ2-7, with D perhaps matching TRBD2 (6 bases). The CDR3 is 14 residues long. CDR1 is MGHRA and CDR2 is YSYEKL in the germline V gene. Trimming took 1 base from V and 5 from J, leaving 12 bases between them.

This chain connects TRBV4-3 to TRBJ1-2, with 7 positions matching TRBD1. The V segment lost 3 bases and the J segment 3 bases; nucleotides outside the gene matches: 7. Germline values: CDR1 LGHNA, CDR2 YSLEER. The CDR3 is 15 amino acids. CDR3 DNA sequence: TGCGCCAGCAGCCAGAAAGGGGGCAGCCACTATGGCTACACCTTC. Protein sequence: CASSQKGGSHYGYTF.

The V gene is TRBV5-1, the J gene TRBJ2-5; TRBD2 matches 15 bases. Unmatched junction bases numbered 13, after V lost 5 bases and J lost 5 bases. This CDR3 region has 18 residues. Per germline, CDR1 SGHRS and CDR2 YFSETQ. The CDR3 nucleotides read TGCGCCAGCAGAACCGGACTAGCGGGGGGGTGGAGCACGGAGACCCAGTACTTC. This sequence encodes CASRTGLAGGWSTETQYF.

The rearrangement joins TRBV6-5 to TRBJ1-4, with D tentatively TRBD1 (6 bases). CDR3 length equals 15 residues. Trimming took off 6 bases at V and 8 bases at J, with 19 bases between the two ends. Germline values: CDR1 MNHEY, CDR2 SVGAGI. The CDR3 region is CASRGHRAEWEKLFF. In nucleotides, the CDR3 is TGTGCCAGCAGGGGACACAGGGCGGAGTGGGAAAAACTGTTTTTT.

V usage is TRBV2 and J usage is TRBJ1-1, with TRBD1 identical over 7 bases. The J segment lost 3 bases and the V segment lost 3 bases, leaving 4 bases of the junction unmatched. This CDR3 is built from 14 residues. Germline values: CDR1 SNHLY, CDR2 FYNNEI. CDR3 DNA: TGTGCCAGCAGTGAGGGAAGGGGGCACACTGAAGCTTTCTTT. Translating it yields CASSEGRGHTEAFF.

This chain joins TRBV28 and TRBJ1-1, with 9 bases matching TRBD1. Germline CDR1 MDHEN, CDR2 SYDVKM. This CDR3 has 14 amino acids. J gave up 7 bases and V 2 bases, and 5 bases lay outside the gene matches. Here the CDR3 reads CASSLLQGAGEAFF. The CDR3 nucleotides read TGTGCCAGCAGTTTACTACAGGGGGCGGGTGAAGCTTTCTTT.

This clone has only one observation. This rearrangement joins TRBV3-1 (or the pseudogene TRBV3-2) to TRBJ2-3; no reliable D call. CDR1 is LGHDT, CDR2 YNNKEL, per germline (reference sequence). The CDR3 length is 13 residues. The V gene lost 5 bases and the J gene lost 4 bases, with 10 bases spanning the gap. CDR3 residues: CASSSRLADTQYF. DNA of the CDR3: TGTGCCAGCAGCTCCCGACTTGCAGATACGCAGTATTTT.

The chain has TRBV6-5 and TRBJ1-5; D ambiguous. There are 12 residues in the CDR3. V was cut by 8 bases and J by 6 bases, with 11 bases left in between. From germline, CDR1 is MNHEY and CDR2 SVGAGI. The CDR3 DNA reads TGTGCCAGCGCGAGTAACCTTCAGCCCCAGCATTTT. Its protein product is CASASNLQPQHF.

This clone came up a few times. This chain joins TRBV16 and TRBJ2-5; TRBD2 is a possible D gene (5 bases). The CDR3 spans 13 residues. CDR1 and CDR2 from the germline V gene are KGHSY and FQNENV. V lost 3 bases and J lost 7, with 12 bases in between. In DNA form, the CDR3 reads TGTGCCAGCAGCCATTCCCCGGCGGGGACCCAGTACTTC. It encodes CASSHSPAGTQYF.

The rearrangement uses TRBV6-4 and TRBJ2-3; 9 bases fit TRBD1. The CDR3 has 15 amino acids. V lost 4 bases, J lost 4 bases, and 6 bases stayed unmatched. Germline V gives CDR1 MRHNA, CDR2 SNTAGT. In DNA, the CDR3 is TGTGCCAGCAGTGCCACAGGGGGCGGCGCAGATACGCAGTATTTT. Translated, it gives CASSATGGGADTQYF.

This clone was seen a single time. The V call is TRBV27, the J call TRBJ1-2; TRBD1 matches at 9 bases. V trimming: 8 bases; J trimming: 6 bases; junction bases outside the gene matches: 13. Germline-derived CDR1 and CDR2 are MNHEY and SMNVEV (reference sequence). There are 15 residues in the CDR3. In nucleotides, the CDR3 is TGTGCCAGCCGGGCCATACAGGGGGCAAGGGATGGCTACACCTTC. It specifies CASRAIQGARDGYTF.

The chain couples TRBV5-6 to TRBJ1-1; possible D gene TRBD1, 5 bases. The CDR3 runs to 15 residues. Per the germline V gene, CDR1 is SGHDT and CDR2 is YYEEEE. V lost 2 bases to trimming and J lost 1 base, with 12 bases between them. The CDR3 spells CASSFLSGGNTEAFF. The CDR3 nucleotides read TGTGCCAGCAGCTTTCTATCGGGGGGGAACACTGAAGCTTTCTTT.

The chain joins TRBV28 to TRBJ2-7; 8 positions agree with TRBD1. J gave up 4 bases and V 3 bases, and 8 bases lay outside the gene matches. Germline V gene lookup returns CDR1 MDHEN and CDR2 SYDVKM. The CDR3 loop spans 15 amino acids. The CDR3 DNA sequence: TGTGCCAGCAGTTTGGGGGCAGGGGGCGGATACGAGCAGTACTTC. It specifies CASSLGAGGGYEQYF.

The chain combines TRBV19 with TRBJ2-3; D not resolved. Trimming removed 3 bases from V and 0 bases from J, with 16 bases in between. The germline CDR1 and CDR2 sequences are LNHDA and SQIVND (reference sequence). CDR3 length: 17 residues. CDR3 coding DNA: TGTGCCAGTAGTATCCTGTTCGCAAAAACTAGCACAGATACGCAGTATTTT. This sequence encodes CASSILFAKTSTDTQYF.

The gene calls are TRBV9 and TRBJ1-2, with a weak D call TRBD1 (6 bases). The CDR3 spans 15 residues. V was clipped by 4 bases and J by 5 bases, with 18 bases between them. Germline V CDR1 and CDR2: SGDLS, YYNGEE. CDR3 protein: CASSPRGGQTYGYTF. CDR3 coding DNA: TGTGCCAGCAGCCCCCGCGGGGGACAAACTTATGGCTACACCTTC.

This clone was observed a handful of times. The CDR3 nucleotides are TGTGCCAGCAGCACGGGGGGCATTTCGAGGTCACCCCTCCACTTT. Amino acid sequence: CASSTGGISRSPLHF. This chain joins TRBV5-6 and TRBJ1-6; maybe TRBD1 (6 bases). V was cut by 4 bases and J by 10 bases, with 18 bases left in between. The length of the CDR3 is 15 residues. Germline V gene lookup returns CDR1 SGHDT and CDR2 YYEEEE.

This clone was seen once. This chain joins TRBV2 and TRBJ1-3; D gene unclear. V was pared by 4 bases and J by 1 base, with 14 bases between. CDR3 length equals 16 residues. Per germline, CDR1 SNHLY and CDR2 FYNNEI. CDR3 nucleotide sequence: TGTGCCAGCAGTGTTGGTCCAGGCCGTTCTGGAAACACCATATATTTT. It encodes CASSVGPGRSGNTIYF.

V and J are TRBV6-5 and TRBJ2-7, with no clear D. Looked up from germline, CDR1 is MNHEY and CDR2 is SVGAGI. The CDR3 length is 14 residues. V dropped 0 bases and J dropped 2 bases, with 8 bases sitting between them. The CDR3 protein is CASSYSRQTYEQYF. CDR3 nucleotides: TGTGCCAGCAGTTACTCGAGGCAGACCTACGAGCAGTACTTC.

The chain uses TRBV28 and TRBJ1-2, with D perhaps matching TRBD1 (5 bases). The germline V and J ends were trimmed by 10 bases and 0 bases, with 21 bases remaining between them. The CDR3 runs 16 residues. Germline loops: CDR1 MDHEN, CDR2 SYDVKM. The CDR3 DNA follows: TGTGCCACCAACAGATACAGCGGGACTTCTAACTATGGCTACACCTTC. Translation: CATNRYSGTSNYGYTF.

The CDR3 spells CASRTSGSVTDTQYF. The CDR3 region has the DNA TGTGCCAGCAGGACTAGCGGGAGTGTCACAGATACGCAGTATTTT. The rearrangement links TRBV6-5 to TRBJ2-3, with 12 bases identical to TRBD2. Germline V gene sequence: CDR1 MNHEY, CDR2 SVGAGI. CDR3 length equals 15 residues. The V and J ends lost 6 bases and 2 bases, in that order; junction bases with no gene match: 3.

The rearrangement joins TRBV10-3 to TRBJ1-4; no firm D call. This CDR3 has 13 amino acids. Germline V gives CDR1 ENHRY, CDR2 SYGVKD. Between the trimmed V and J ends, which lost 4 bases and 0 bases, there was a span of 3 bases. CDR3: CAISAATNEKLFF. The CDR3 region has the DNA TGTGCCATCAGTGCTGCAACTAATGAAAAACTGTTTTTT.

This rearrangement joins TRBV7-2 to TRBJ1-2; TRBD1 agrees at 8 bases. The junction had 7 bases not matched to a gene; V was cut back by 0 bases and J by 7 bases. Per germline, CDR1 SGHTA and CDR2 FQGNSA. The length of the CDR3 is 15 residues. CDR3 nucleotide sequence: TGTGCCAGCAGCTTAGCCGACAGGGGATTAGGTGGCTACACCTTC. Its translation is CASSLADRGLGGYTF.

A note on this clone: The sample carries other DNA sequences with the same CDR3. The CDR3 bases are TGTGCCAGCAGCTTAACTAGCGGAAACACCGGGGAGCTGTTTTTT. Its translation is CASSLTSGNTGELFF. The chain joins TRBV7-3 to TRBJ2-2; a weak D match, TRBD2 (6 bases). Trimming took 0 bases from V and 2 from J, leaving 7 bases between them. Per germline, CDR1 SGHTA and CDR2 FQGTGA. This CDR3 comprises 15 residues.

The J gene is TRBJ1-1, the V gene TRBV6-2 or TRBV6-3; a weak D match, TRBD1 (6 bases). Per germline, CDR1 MNHEY and CDR2 SVGEGT. The V end was cut by 3 bases, the J end by 1 base, with 24 bases between. This CDR3 region has 19 residues. The CDR3 protein is CASSYHLGGRGDQNTEAFF. The DNA for the CDR3 is TGTGCCAGCAGTTATCACTTAGGGGGACGAGGGGATCAGAACACTGAAGCTTTCTTT.